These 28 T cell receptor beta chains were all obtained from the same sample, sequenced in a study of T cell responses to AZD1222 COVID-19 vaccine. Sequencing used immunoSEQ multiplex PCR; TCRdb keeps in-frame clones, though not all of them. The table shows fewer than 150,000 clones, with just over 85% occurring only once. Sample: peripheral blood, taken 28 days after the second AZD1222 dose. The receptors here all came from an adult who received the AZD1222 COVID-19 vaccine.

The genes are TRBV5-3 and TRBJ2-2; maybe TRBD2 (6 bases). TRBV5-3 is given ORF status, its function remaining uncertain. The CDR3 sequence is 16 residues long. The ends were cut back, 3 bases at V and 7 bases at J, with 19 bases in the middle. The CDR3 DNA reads TGTGCCAGAAGCTCCGGCGGGGCCCTGGAGGGCGGGGAGCTGTTTTTT. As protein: CARSSGGALEGGELFF.

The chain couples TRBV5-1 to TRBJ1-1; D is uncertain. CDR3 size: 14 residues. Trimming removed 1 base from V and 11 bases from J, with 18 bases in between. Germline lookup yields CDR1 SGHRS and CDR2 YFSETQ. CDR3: CASSLFVGNEEAFF. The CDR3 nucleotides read TGCGCCAGCAGCTTGTTTGTTGGGAACGAGGAGGCTTTCTTT.

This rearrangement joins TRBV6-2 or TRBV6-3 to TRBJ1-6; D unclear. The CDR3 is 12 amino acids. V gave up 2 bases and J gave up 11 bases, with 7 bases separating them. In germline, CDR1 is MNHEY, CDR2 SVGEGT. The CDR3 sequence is CASSYGTTPLHF. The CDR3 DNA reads TGTGCCAGCAGTTACGGCACCACACCCCTCCACTTT.

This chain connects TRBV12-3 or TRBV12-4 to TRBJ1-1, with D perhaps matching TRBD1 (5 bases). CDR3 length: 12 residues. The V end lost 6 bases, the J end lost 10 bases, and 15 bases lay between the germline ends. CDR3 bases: TGTGCCAGCAGAACCGGGACTATGACAGCTTTCTTT. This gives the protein CASRTGTMTAFF.

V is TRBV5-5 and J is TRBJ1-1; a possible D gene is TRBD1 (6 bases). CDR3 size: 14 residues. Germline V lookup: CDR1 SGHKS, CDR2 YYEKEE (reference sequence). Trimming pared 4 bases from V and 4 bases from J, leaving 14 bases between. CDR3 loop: CASSGIRQVTEAFF. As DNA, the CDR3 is TGTGCCAGCAGCGGCATTCGACAGGTCACTGAAGCTTTCTTT.

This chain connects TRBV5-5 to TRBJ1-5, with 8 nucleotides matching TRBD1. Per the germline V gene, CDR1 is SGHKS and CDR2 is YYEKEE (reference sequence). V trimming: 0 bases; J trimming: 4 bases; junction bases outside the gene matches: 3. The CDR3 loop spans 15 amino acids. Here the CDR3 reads CASSLGDRGNQPQHF. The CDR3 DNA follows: TGTGCCAGCAGCTTGGGAGACAGGGGTAATCAGCCCCAGCATTTT. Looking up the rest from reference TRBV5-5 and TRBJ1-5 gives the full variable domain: DAGVTQSPTHLIKTRGQQVTLRCSPISGHKSVSWYQQVLGQGPQFIFQYYEKEERGRGNFPDRFSARQFPNYSSELNVNALLLGDSALYLCASSLGDRGNQPQHFGDGTRLSIL.

The CDR3 spells CASSQIGGRGEQYF. The CDR3, as DNA: TGCGCCAGCAGCCAGATTGGCGGACGTGGCGAGCAGTACTTC. The chain has TRBV4-1 and TRBJ2-7, with D uncertain. V gave up 3 bases and J gave up 6 bases, with 15 bases separating them. The CDR3 is 14 residues long. The germline V gene encodes CDR1 MGHRA and CDR2 YSYEKL.

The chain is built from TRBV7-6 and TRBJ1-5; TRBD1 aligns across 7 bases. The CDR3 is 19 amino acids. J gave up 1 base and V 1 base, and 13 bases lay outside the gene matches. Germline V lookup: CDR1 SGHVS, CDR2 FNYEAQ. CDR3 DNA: TGTGCCAGCAGCTTAGGCTGGGGACGACAGGGCATAAGCAATCAGCCCCAGCATTTT. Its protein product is CASSLGWGRQGISNQPQHF.

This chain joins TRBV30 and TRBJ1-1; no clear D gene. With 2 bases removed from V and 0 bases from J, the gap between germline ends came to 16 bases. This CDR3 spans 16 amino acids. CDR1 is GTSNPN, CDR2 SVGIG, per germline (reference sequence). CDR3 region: CAWSPLGLLMNTEAFF. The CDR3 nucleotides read TGTGCCTGGAGTCCCTTAGGGTTGCTGATGAACACTGAAGCTTTCTTT. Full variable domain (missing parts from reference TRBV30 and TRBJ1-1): SQTIHQWPATLVQPVGSPLSLECTVEGTSNPNLYWYRQAAGRGLQLLFYSVGIGQISSEVPQNLSASRPQDRQFILSSKKLLLSDSGFYLCAWSPLGLLMNTEAFFGQGTRLTVV.

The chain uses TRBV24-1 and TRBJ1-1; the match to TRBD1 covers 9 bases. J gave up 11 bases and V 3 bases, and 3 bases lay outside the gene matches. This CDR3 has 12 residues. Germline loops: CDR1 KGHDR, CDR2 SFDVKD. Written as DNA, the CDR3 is TGTGCCACCAGTGATAGGGACAGGGTCGCTTTCTTT. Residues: CATSDRDRVAFF.

CDR3 in DNA: TGTGCCAGCAGCGTAGGACTAGCGGGCGACGTCGATTCCTACGAGCAGTACTTC. Amino acids: CASSVGLAGDVDSYEQYF. V is TRBV9 and J is TRBJ2-7; 10 bases line up with TRBD2. The CDR3 is 18 amino acids. The germline V gene encodes CDR1 SGDLS and CDR2 YYNGEE. Trimming cost V 0 bases and J 1 base; bases outside gene matches: 10.

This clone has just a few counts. As DNA, the CDR3 is TGTGCCAGCAGTGAAAGCCCCGGGAGAGATGGCTACACCTTC. Protein product: CASSESPGRDGYTF. The chain uses TRBV6-4 and TRBJ1-2; D call uncertain. Trimming removed 3 bases from V and 6 bases from J, with 14 bases in between. The CDR3 extends over 14 amino acids. Germline V lookup: CDR1 MRHNA, CDR2 SNTAGT.

CDR3 DNA sequence: TGTGCCAGTTCCATGTGGGGGGGCGAGCAGTTCTTC. Amino acids: CASSMWGGEQFF. The chain uses TRBV19 and TRBJ2-1; possibly TRBD2 for D (7 bases). Germline V gives CDR1 LNHDA, CDR2 SQIVND (reference sequence). The CDR3 runs to 12 residues. V dropped 8 bases and J dropped 10 bases, with 15 bases sitting between them.

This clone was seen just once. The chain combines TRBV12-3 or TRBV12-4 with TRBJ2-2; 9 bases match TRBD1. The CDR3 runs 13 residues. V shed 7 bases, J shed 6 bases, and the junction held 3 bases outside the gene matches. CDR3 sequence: CASTNRGPGELFF. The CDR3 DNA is TGTGCCAGCACAAACAGGGGGCCCGGGGAGCTGTTTTTT.

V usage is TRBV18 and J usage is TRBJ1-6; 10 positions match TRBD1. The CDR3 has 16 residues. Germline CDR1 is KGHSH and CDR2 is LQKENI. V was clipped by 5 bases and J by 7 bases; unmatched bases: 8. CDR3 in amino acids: CASSTPGQGKNSPLHF. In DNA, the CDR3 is TGTGCCAGCTCAACTCCGGGACAGGGGAAGAATTCACCCCTCCACTTT.

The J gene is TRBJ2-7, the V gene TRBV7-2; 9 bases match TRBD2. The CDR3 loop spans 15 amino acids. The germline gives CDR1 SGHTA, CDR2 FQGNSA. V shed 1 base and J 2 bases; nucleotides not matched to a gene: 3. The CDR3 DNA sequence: TGTGCCAGCAGCTTAGGTGGCGGGAGGGCCTACGAGCAGTACTTC. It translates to CASSLGGGRAYEQYF.

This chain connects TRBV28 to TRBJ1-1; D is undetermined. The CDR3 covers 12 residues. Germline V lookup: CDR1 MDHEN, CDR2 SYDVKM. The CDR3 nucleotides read TGTGTCAGTGGGAACTTGAACACTGAAGCTTTCTTT. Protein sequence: CVSGNLNTEAFF.

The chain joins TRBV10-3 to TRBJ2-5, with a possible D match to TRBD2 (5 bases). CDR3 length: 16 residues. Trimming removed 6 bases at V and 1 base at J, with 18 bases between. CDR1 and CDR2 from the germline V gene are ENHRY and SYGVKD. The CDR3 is CAIRDHKGTSQETQYF. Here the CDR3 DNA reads TGTGCCATCAGGGACCACAAGGGAACTAGCCAAGAGACCCAGTACTTC.

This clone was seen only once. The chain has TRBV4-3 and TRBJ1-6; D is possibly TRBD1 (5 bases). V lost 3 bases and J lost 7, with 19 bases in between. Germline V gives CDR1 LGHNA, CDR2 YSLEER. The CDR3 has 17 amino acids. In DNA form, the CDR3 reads TGCGCCAGCAGCCAGTTCGTTTCCGGGACTGCCAATTCACCCCTCCACTTT. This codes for CASSQFVSGTANSPLHF.

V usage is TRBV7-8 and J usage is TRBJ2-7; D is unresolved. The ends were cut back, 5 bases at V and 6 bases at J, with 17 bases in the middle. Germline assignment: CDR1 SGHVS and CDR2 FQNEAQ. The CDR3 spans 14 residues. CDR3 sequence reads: CASSTLESQVEQYF. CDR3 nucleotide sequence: TGTGCCAGCAGCACCTTAGAGTCCCAGGTCGAGCAGTACTTC.

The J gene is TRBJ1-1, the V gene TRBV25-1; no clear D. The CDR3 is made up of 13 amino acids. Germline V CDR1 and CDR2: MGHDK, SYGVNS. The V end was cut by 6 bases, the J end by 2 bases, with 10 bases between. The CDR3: CASSATENTEAFF. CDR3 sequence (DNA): TGTGCCAGCAGCGCAACTGAAAACACTGAAGCTTTCTTT.

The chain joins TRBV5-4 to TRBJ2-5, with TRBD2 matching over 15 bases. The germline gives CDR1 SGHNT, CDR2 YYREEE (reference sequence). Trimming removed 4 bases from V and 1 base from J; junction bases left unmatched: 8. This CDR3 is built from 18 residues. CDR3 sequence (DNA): TGTGCCAGCAGCCTCCGGACTAGCGGGGGGGCCGTCCAAGAGACCCAGTACTTC. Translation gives CASSLRTSGGAVQETQYF.

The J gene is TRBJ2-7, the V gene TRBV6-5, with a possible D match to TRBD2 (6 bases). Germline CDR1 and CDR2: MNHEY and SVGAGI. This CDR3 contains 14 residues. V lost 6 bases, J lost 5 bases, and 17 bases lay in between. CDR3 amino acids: CASSLGGVLDEQYF. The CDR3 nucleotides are TGTGCCAGCAGCCTGGGGGGAGTACTCGACGAGCAGTACTTC.

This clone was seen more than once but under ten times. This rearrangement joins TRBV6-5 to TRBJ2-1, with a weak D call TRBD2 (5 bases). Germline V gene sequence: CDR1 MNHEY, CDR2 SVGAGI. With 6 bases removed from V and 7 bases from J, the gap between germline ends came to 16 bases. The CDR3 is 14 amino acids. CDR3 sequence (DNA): TGTGCCAGCAGCCGGAAGAGGGCCCCAAATGAGCAGTTCTTC. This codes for CASSRKRAPNEQFF.

The CDR3 here is CASSQVWRAFTNTEAFF. CDR3 nucleotide sequence: TGTGCCAGCAGCCAAGTTTGGCGGGCTTTCACGAACACTGAAGCTTTCTTT. The chain joins TRBV14 to TRBJ1-1, with unresolved D. V was pared by 1 base and J by 1 base, with 16 bases between. The CDR3 length is 17 residues. Germline-derived CDR1 and CDR2 are SGHDN and FVKESK. The whole variable domain, remainder taken from reference TRBV14 and TRBJ1-1, is EAGVTQFPSHSVIEKGQTVTLRCDPISGHDNLYWYRRVMGKEIKFLLHFVKESKQDESGMPNNRFLAERTGGTYSTLKVQPAELEDSGVYFCASSQVWRAFTNTEAFFGQGTRLTVV.

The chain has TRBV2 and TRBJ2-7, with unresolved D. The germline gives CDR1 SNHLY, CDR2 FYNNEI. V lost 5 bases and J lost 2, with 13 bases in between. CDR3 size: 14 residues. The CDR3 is CASSPWTVTYEQYF. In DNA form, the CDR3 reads TGTGCCAGCAGTCCTTGGACGGTTACCTACGAGCAGTACTTC.

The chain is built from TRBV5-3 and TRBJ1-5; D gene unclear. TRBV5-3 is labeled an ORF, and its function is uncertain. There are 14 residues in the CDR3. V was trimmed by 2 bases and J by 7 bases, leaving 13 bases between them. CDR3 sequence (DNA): TGTGCCAGAAGCTTATTTGTGGGTGCCCAGCCCCAGCATTTT. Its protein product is CARSLFVGAQPQHF.

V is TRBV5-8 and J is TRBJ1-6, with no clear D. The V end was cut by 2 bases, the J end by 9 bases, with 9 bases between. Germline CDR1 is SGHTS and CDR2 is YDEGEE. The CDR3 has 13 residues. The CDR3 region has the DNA TGTGCCAGCAGCTTAAACGGAGTTTCACCCCTCCACTTT. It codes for CASSLNGVSPLHF.